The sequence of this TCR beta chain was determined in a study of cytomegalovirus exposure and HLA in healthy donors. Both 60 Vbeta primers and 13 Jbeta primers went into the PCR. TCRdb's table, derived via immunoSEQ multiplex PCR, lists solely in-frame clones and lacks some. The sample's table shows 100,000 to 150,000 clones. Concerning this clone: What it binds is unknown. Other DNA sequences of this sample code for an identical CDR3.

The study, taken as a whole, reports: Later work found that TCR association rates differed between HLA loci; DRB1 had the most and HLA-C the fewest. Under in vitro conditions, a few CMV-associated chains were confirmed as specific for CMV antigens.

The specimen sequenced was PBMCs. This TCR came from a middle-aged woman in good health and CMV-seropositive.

The CDR3 nucleotides read TGCGCCAGCACGGGGGGACAGGGGTCGCGGCAGTACTTC. Translation: CASTGGQGSRQYF. V usage is TRBV5-1 and J usage is TRBJ2-7; 10 bases line up with TRBD1. The CDR3 runs to 13 residues. Germline V gene lookup returns CDR1 SGHRS and CDR2 YFSETQ. V gave up 6 bases and J gave up 9 bases; unmatched junction bases: 9.